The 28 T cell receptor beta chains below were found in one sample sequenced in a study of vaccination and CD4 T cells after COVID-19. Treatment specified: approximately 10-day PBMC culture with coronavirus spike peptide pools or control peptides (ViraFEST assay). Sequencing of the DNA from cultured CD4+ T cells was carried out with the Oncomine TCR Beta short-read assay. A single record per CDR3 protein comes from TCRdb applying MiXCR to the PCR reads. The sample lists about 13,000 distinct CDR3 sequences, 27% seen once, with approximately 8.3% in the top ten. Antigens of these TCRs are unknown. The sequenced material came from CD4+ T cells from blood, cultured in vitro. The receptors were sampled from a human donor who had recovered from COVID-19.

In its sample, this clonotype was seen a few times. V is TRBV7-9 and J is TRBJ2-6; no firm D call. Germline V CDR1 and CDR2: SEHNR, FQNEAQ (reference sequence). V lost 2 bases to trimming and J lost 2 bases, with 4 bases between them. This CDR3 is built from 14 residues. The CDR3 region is CASSLLAGANVLTF. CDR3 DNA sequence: TGTGCCAGCAGCTTATTAGCTGGGGCCAACGTCCTGACTTTC.

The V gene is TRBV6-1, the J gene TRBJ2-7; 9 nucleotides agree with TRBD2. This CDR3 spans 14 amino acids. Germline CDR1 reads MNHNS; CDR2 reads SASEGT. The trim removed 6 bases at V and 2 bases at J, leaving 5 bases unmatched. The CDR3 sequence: CASRPRGGPYEQYF. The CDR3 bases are TGTGCCAGCAGGCCGCGGGGGGGCCCCTACGAGCAGTACTTC.

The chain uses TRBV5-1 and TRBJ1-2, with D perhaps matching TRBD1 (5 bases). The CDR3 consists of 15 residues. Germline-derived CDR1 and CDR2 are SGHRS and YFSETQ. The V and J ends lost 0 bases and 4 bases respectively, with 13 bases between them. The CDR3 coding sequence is TGCGCCAGCAGCTTGGGCTCGACAGACCCCTATGGCTACACCTTC. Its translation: CASSLGSTDPYGYTF. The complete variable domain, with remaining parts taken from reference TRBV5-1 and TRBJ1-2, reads KAGVTQTPRYLIKTRGQQVTLSCSPISGHRSVSWYQQTPGQGLQFLFEYFSETQRNKGNFPGRFSGRQFSNSRSEMNVSTLELGDSALYLCASSLGSTDPYGYTFGSGTRLTVV.

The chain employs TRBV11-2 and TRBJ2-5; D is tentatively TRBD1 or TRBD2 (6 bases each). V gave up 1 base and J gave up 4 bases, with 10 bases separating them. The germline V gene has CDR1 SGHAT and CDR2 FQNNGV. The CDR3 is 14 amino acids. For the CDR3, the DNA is TGTGCCAGCAGCTTAGGAGGGGGGCGAGAGACCCAGTACTTC. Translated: CASSLGGGRETQYF.

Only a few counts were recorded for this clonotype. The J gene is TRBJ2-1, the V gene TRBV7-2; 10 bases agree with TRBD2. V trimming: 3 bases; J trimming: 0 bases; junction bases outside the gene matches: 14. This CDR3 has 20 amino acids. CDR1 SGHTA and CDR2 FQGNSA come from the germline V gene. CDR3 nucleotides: TGTGCCAGCAGCTTCTGGGTCCGAGCGGGGGGGCTAACCTCCTACAATGAGCAGTTCTTC. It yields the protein CASSFWVRAGGLTSYNEQFF.

CDR3 nucleotide sequence: TGTGCCAGCAGCTCAGGGGGAGTTTACTATGGCTACACCTTC. Translating it yields CASSSGGVYYGYTF. The rearrangement uses TRBV5-4 and TRBJ1-2; 7 bases are shared with TRBD1. V was pared by 3 bases and J by 3 bases, with 5 bases of the junction left unmatched. Germline V gives CDR1 SGHNT, CDR2 YYREEE (reference sequence). This CDR3 has 14 amino acids.

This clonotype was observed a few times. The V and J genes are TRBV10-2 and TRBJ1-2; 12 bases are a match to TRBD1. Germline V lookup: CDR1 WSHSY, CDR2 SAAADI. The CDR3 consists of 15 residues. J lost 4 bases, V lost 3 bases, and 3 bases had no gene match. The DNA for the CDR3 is TGCGCCAGCAGTGACGGGACAGGGGGCCCCTATGGCTACACCTTC. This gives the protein CASSDGTGGPYGYTF.

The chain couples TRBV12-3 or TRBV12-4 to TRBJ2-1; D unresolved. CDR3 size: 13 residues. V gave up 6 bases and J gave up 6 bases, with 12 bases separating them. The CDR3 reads CASSSRALNEQFF. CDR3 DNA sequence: TGTGCCAGCAGCTCCCGGGCCCTCAATGAGCAGTTCTTC.

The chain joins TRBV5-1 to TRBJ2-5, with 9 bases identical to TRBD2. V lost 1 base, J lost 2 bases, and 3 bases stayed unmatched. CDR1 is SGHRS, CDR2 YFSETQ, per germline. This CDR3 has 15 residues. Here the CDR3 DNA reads TGCGCCAGCAGCTTGCTAGCGGGGCGGCAAGAGACCCAGTACTTC. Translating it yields CASSLLAGRQETQYF.

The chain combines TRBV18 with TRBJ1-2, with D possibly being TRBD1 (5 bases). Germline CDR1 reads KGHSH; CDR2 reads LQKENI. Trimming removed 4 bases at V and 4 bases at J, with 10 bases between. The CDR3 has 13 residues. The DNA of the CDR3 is TGTGCCAGCTCACAGTCGGGGGGCTATGGCTACACCTTC. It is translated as CASSQSGGYGYTF.

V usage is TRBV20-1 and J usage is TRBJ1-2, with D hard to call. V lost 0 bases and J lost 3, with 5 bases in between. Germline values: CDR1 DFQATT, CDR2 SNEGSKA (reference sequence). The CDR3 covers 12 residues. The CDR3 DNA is TGCAGTGCTAGAGACTACGACTATGGCTACACCTTC. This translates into CSARDYDYGYTF.

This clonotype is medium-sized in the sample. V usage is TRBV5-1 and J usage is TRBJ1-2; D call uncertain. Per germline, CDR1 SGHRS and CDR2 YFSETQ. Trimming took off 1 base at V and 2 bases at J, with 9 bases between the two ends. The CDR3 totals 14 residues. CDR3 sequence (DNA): TGCGCCAGCAGCTTGACAGCCAACAACTATGGCTACACCTTC. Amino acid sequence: CASSLTANNYGYTF. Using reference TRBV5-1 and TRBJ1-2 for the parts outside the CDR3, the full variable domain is KAGVTQTPRYLIKTRGQQVTLSCSPISGHRSVSWYQQTPGQGLQFLFEYFSETQRNKGNFPGRFSGRQFSNSRSEMNVSTLELGDSALYLCASSLTANNYGYTFGSGTRLTVV.

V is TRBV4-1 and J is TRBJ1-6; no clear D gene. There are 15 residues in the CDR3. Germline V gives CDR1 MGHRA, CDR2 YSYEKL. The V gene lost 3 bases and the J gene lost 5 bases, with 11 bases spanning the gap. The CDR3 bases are TGCGCCAGCAGCCAGTTCCGAGGGAATAATTCACCCCTCCACTTT. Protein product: CASSQFRGNNSPLHF.

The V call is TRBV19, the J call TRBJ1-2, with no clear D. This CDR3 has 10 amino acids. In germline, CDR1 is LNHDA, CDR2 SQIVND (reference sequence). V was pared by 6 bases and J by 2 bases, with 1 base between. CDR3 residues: CASSNYGYTF. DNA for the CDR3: TGTGCCAGTAGCAACTATGGCTACACCTTC.

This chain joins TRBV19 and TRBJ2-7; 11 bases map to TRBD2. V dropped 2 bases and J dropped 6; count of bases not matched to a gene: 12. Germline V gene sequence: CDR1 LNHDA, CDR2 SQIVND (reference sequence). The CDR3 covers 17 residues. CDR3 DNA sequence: TGTGCCAGTAGTATATTCCCCACACTAGCGGGGGTATCCGAGCAGTACTTC. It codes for CASSIFPTLAGVSEQYF. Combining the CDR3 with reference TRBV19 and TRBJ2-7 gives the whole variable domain DGGITQSPKYLFRKEGQNVTLSCEQNLNHDAMYWYRQDPGQGLRLIYYSQIVNDFQKGDIAEGYSVSREKKESFPLTVTSAQKNPTAFYLCASSIFPTLAGVSEQYFGPGTRLTVT.

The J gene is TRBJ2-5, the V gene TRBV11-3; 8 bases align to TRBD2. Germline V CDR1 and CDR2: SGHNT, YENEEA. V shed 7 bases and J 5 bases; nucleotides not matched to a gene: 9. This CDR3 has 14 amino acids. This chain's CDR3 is CASTSGGGRETQYF. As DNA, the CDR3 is TGTGCCAGCACCTCGGGGGGGGGTAGGGAGACCCAGTACTTC.

In DNA, the CDR3 is TGCAGTGCTTCCGGGACAGGGGGCTACGAGCAGTACTTC. It codes for CSASGTGGYEQYF. The gene calls are TRBV20-1 and TRBJ2-7; 11 nucleotides match TRBD1. This CDR3 comprises 13 residues. Germline V lookup: CDR1 DFQATT, CDR2 SNEGSKA (reference sequence). V gave up 5 bases and J gave up 3 bases; unmatched junction bases: 3.

The CDR3 here is CASSLGADRVDTQYF. The CDR3 DNA follows: TGCGCCAGCAGCTTAGGCGCGGATAGAGTGGATACGCAGTATTTT. The genes are TRBV5-1 and TRBJ2-3; D ambiguous. The CDR3 is made up of 15 amino acids. V was pared by 2 bases and J by 6 bases, with 16 bases between. Germline values: CDR1 SGHRS, CDR2 YFSETQ.

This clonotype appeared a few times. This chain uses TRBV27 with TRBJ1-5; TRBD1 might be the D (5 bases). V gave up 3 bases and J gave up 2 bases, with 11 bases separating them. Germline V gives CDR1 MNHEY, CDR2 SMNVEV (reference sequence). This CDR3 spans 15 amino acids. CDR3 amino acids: CASSFAGHGNQPQHF. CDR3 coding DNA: TGTGCCAGCAGTTTTGCGGGGCATGGCAATCAGCCCCAGCATTTT.

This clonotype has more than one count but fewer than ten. CDR3 amino acids: CASSHSTGELFF. The CDR3 DNA reads TGTGCCAGCTCACACTCTACCGGGGAGCTGTTTTTT. The chain is built from TRBV18 and TRBJ2-2; D gene ambiguous. The CDR3 is made up of 12 amino acids. The V gene lost 4 bases and the J gene lost 5 bases, with 5 bases spanning the gap. Germline CDR1 reads KGHSH; CDR2 reads LQKENI. Full variable domain (remainder filled in from reference TRBV18 and TRBJ2-2): NAGVMQNPRHLVRRRGQEARLRCSPMKGHSHVYWYRQLPEEGLKFMVYLQKENIIDESGMPKERFSAEFPKEGPSILRIQQVVRGDSAAYFCASSHSTGELFFGEGSRLTVL.

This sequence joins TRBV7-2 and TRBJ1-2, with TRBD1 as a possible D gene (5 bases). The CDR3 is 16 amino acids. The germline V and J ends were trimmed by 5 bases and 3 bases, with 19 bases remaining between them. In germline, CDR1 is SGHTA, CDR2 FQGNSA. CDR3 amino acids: CASSNSLGGRYYGYTF. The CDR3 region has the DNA TGTGCCAGCAGCAATTCCCTCGGGGGACGCTACTATGGCTACACCTTC.

The DNA for the CDR3 is TGCGCCAGCAGCCTAGTACAGGGACAAACTGAAGCTTTCTTT. This encodes CASSLVQGQTEAFF. V and J are TRBV5-1 and TRBJ1-1; maybe TRBD1 (6 bases). Per germline, CDR1 SGHRS and CDR2 YFSETQ. The CDR3 extends over 14 amino acids. Trimming took off 4 bases at V and 5 bases at J, with 15 bases between the two ends.

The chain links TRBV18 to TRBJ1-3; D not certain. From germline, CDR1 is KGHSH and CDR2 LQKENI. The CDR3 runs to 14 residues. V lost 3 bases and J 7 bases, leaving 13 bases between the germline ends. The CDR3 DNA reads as TGTGCCAGCTCACCCATTCGCTCCGAGAACACCATATATTTT. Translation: CASSPIRSENTIYF. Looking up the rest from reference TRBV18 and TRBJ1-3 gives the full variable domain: NAGVMQNPRHLVRRRGQEARLRCSPMKGHSHVYWYRQLPEEGLKFMVYLQKENIIDESGMPKERFSAEFPKEGPSILRIQQVVRGDSAAYFCASSPIRSENTIYFGEGSWLTVV.

CDR3 in amino acids: CSAARTSSYEQYF. The CDR3 coding sequence is TGCAGTGCTGCCCGGACTAGCTCCTACGAGCAGTACTTC. J is TRBJ2-7 and V is TRBV20-1, with 7 bases matching TRBD2. J lost 0 bases, V lost 5 bases, and 4 bases had no gene match. Germline V gives CDR1 DFQATT, CDR2 SNEGSKA (reference sequence). This CDR3 contains 13 residues.

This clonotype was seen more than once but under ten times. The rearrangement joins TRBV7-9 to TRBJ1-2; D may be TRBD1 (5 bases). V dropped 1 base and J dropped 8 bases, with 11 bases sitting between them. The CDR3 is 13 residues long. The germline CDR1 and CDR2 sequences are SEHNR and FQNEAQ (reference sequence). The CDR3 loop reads CASSLGGGGGYTF. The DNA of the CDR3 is TGTGCCAGCAGCTTAGGGGGGGGAGGCGGCTACACCTTC.

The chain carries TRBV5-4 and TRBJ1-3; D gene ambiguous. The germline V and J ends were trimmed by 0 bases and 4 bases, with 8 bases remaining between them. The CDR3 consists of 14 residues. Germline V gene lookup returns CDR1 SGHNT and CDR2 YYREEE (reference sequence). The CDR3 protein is CASSLGVDGNTIYF. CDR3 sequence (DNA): TGTGCCAGCAGCTTGGGGGTGGACGGAAACACCATATATTTT.

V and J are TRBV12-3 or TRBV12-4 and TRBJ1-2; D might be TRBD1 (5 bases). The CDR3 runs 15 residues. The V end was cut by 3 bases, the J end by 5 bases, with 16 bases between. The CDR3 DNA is TGTGCCAGCAGTTTGCGGGGGGGGTACGGTTATGGCTACACCTTC. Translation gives CASSLRGGYGYGYTF.

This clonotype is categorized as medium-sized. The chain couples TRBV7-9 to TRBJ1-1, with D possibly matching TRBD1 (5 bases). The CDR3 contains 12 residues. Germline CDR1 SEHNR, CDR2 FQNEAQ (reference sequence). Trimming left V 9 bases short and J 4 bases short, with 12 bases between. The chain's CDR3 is CASMGRSTEAFF. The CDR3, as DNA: TGTGCCAGTATGGGACGCAGCACTGAAGCTTTCTTT.